This is a list of T cell receptor beta chains from one sample in a study of graft-versus-host responses after intestinal transplantation. Generated by immunoSEQ multiplex PCR, the TCRdb table keeps only in-frame clones and is missing some. The sample contains about 41,000 clones, around 96% of which appear only once. These receptors' targets are unknown. Sequencing was performed on unstimulated CD8+ T cells sorted from spleen or lymph node cells, taken before transplant. All receptors come from a human donor who was the organ donor for an intestinal transplant. The CDR3 runs from the conserved cysteine through the conserved F or W. D genes are given only for firm matches. A row's size may be missing; if present it is once, few, many or a size class.

>TRBD2|TRBV4-3|TRBJ2-2|once
TGCGCCAGCAGCCAAGTGGTCCGGGGGGGAAACACCGGGGAGCTGTTTTTT
CASSQVVRGGNTGELFF
>.|TRBV5-1|TRBJ1-3|.
TGCGCCAGCAGCTTGTCCCTCCAACAGGCCTCCTCTGGAAACACCATATATTTT
CASSLSLQQASSGNTIYF
>.|TRBV4-1|TRBJ2-7|once
TGCGCCAGCAGCCAATTTCAGGGTTCCTACGAGCAGTACTTC
CASSQFQGSYEQYF
>.|TRBV7-9|TRBJ2-2|.
TGTGCCAGCAGCTTAAGCGGGGCAGGGGAAACCGGGGAGCTGTTTTTT
CASSLSGAGETGELFF
>.|TRBV5-6|TRBJ1-4|.
TGTGCCAGCAGCTTGCCAGGGCGGGATGAAAAACTGTTTTTT
CASSLPGRDEKLFF
>TRBD1|TRBV7-2|TRBJ1-2|.
TGTGCCGGCGAATGGACCGGGACAGGAGGCTACACCTTC
CAGEWTGTGGYTF
>.|TRBV20-1|TRBJ1-4|.
TGCAGTGCTAAAGGGGTTGAAAAACTGTTTTTT
CSAKGVEKLFF
>.|TRBV5-8|TRBJ1-2|.
TGTGCCAGCAGCTGGGACGACGGCTACACCTTC
CASSWDDGYTF
>.|TRBV4-2|TRBJ1-6|.
TGTGCCAGCAGCCAAGATTTCAGTGGCTCCTATAATTCACCCCTCCACTTT
CASSQDFSGSYNSPLHF
>TRBD1|TRBV4-3|TRBJ1-2|.
TGCGCCAGCAGCCAAGATAGTGGAGGGGGCGTCTATGGCTACACCTTC
CASSQDSGGGVYGYTF
>.|TRBV7-9|TRBJ2-7|once
TGTGCCAGCAGCTTAGAGGGGCTCTCCTACGAGCAGTACTTC
CASSLEGLSYEQYF
>.|TRBV6-5|TRBJ2-7|.
TGTGCCAGCATATCAGGTTCCTACGAGCAGTACTTC
CASISGSYEQYF
>TRBD1|TRBV11-2|TRBJ1-1|.
TGTGCCAGCAGCTACTACTACTGGGACAGGGGTATGAACACTGAAGCTTTCTTT
CASSYYYWDRGMNTEAFF
>.|TRBV9|TRBJ2-1|.
TGTGCCAGCAGCGTAGTAGAGGGGGGTTATGAGCAGTTCTTC
CASSVVEGGYEQFF
>TRBD2|TRBV4-1|TRBJ2-2|.
TGCGCCAGCAGCCAAGCCCATAGCGGGGCCGGGGAGCTGTTTTTT
CASSQAHSGAGELFF
>TRBD1|TRBV27|TRBJ1-2|once
TGTGCCAGCAGAAGACAGGGCTATGGCTACACCTTC
CASRRQGYGYTF
>.|TRBV5-1|TRBJ1-1|.
TGCGCCAGCAGCCCCCAATTCTCATGGGGAAGTGGCACTGAAGCTTTCTTT
CASSPQFSWGSGTEAFF
>.|TRBV16|TRBJ1-1|.
TGTGCCAGCAGCCCGACGGGTACAGGCGCTGAAGCTTTCTTT
CASSPTGTGAEAFF
>.|TRBV29-1|TRBJ2-5|.
TGCAGCGTTGAACATTTCAGCGTAGAGACCCAGTACTTC
CSVEHFSVETQYF
>TRBD2|TRBV4-3|TRBJ2-2|.
TGCGCCAGCAGCCAAGATAAGCGGGGGGCTTTAACGGGGGAGCTGTTTTTT
CASSQDKRGALTGELFF
>.|TRBV5-1|TRBJ1-2|.
TGCGCCAGCAGCTGGGAGGACATCGGCTATGGCTACACCTTC
CASSWEDIGYGYTF
>TRBD2|TRBV7-3|TRBJ2-1|.
TGTGCCAGCAGCCGCGGGACTAGCGGGGGTTCCTCCTACAATGAGCAGTTCTTC
CASSRGTSGGSSYNEQFF
>.|TRBV6-5|TRBJ2-7|.
TGTGCCAGCAGTCCCCCTGGCCGGGGTGTATACGAGCAGTACTTC
CASSPPGRGVYEQYF
>.|TRBV6-5|TRBJ2-7|few
TGTGCCAGCAGTTACTCGGGGACGGCCTCCTACGAGCAGTACTTC
CASSYSGTASYEQYF
>.|TRBV6-4|TRBJ1-5|.
TGTGCCAGCCGCAAGTCAAGTCGGCCCCAGCATTTT
CASRKSSRPQHF
>.|TRBV21-1|TRBJ1-5|.
TGTGCCAGCAGCAAAGTGGGACAGCCTTATCAGCCCCAGCATTTT
CASSKVGQPYQPQHF
>TRBD1|TRBV5-1|TRBJ2-7|.
TGCGCCAGCAGCTTGGAGTTGGGACAGTCCCCGAGCTACGAGCAGTACTTC
CASSLELGQSPSYEQYF
>TRBD2|TRBV4-1|TRBJ2-1|.
TGCGCCAGCAGCCAAGATGATACGGGACTACCTTTTTACAATGAGCAGTTCTTC
CASSQDDTGLPFYNEQFF
>.|TRBV9|TRBJ1-1|.
TGTGCCAGCAGCGAAAACAGGGATGGGACGAACACTGAAGCTTTCTTT
CASSENRDGTNTEAFF
>.|TRBV19|TRBJ2-7|.
TGTGCCAGTAGTCCGGGGGGCTGGACCTACGAGCAGTACTTC
CASSPGGWTYEQYF
>TRBD1|TRBV11-1|TRBJ2-7|.
TGTGCCAGCAGTATGACAGGGGGATCCTACGAGCAGTACTTC
CASSMTGGSYEQYF
>.|TRBV4-2|TRBJ2-5|.
TGTGCCAGCAGCCCACAACTAGTTCTATTTGGGGAAGAGACCCAGTACTTC
CASSPQLVLFGEETQYF
>TRBD1|TRBV5-1|TRBJ1-4|.
TGCGCCAGCATTAGGGACAGGGAGGGAAATGAAAAACTGTTTTTT
CASIRDREGNEKLFF
>.|TRBV6-1|TRBJ2-7|once
TGTGCCAGCTGGGCGGCCCCTTCCTACGAGCAGTACTTC
CASWAAPSYEQYF
>TRBD2|TRBV6-5|TRBJ2-1|.
TGTGCCAGCAGTTCCGGACTAGTTCTTGGTCATGAGCAGTTCTTC
CASSSGLVLGHEQFF
>TRBD1|TRBV27|TRBJ2-7|.
TGTGCCAGCAGTAAAACAGGGGGCGACTACTACGAGCAGTACTTC
CASSKTGGDYYEQYF
>.|TRBV19|TRBJ2-7|.
TGTGCCAGCAACGACGGCGGACCCTACGAGCAGTACTTC
CASNDGGPYEQYF
>.|TRBV20-1|TRBJ2-7|.
TGCAGTGCCCGGATCTACGAGCAGTACTTC
CSARIYEQYF
>.|TRBV6-4|TRBJ1-2|.
TGTGCCAGCAATAACAGGGTCTTCTTC
CASNNRVFF
>TRBD1|TRBV15|TRBJ2-3|.
TGTGCCACCAGCCGAAGGACAGGGGTCCCCACAGATACGCAGTATTTT
CATSRRTGVPTDTQYF
>TRBD1|TRBV7-9|TRBJ2-7|.
TGTGCCAGCAGCTTAGAGGGACAGATCTACGAGCAGTACTTC
CASSLEGQIYEQYF
>TRBD1|TRBV7-3|TRBJ2-2|.
TGTGCCAGCAGCTTCGGACAGGGACCCGGGGAGCTGTTTTTT
CASSFGQGPGELFF
>TRBD2|TRBV19|TRBJ2-1|.
TGTGCCAGTAGATTGACTAGCGGGGGAATCAATGAGCAGTTCTTC
CASRLTSGGINEQFF
>.|TRBV4-1|TRBJ1-4|.
TGCGCCAGCAGCCAAGTCAGGGCAACTAATGAAAAACTGTTTTTT
CASSQVRATNEKLFF
>.|TRBV6-1|TRBJ1-1|.
TGTGCCAGCAGTGGATGGGGGGGGCCTGAAGCTTTCTTT
CASSGWGGPEAFF
>.|TRBV12-2|TRBJ2-3|.
TGTGCAAGTCGCTTAAGGGCCCGACTAGCGGGGGATGAAGATACGCAGTATTTT
CASRLRARLAGDEDTQYF
>.|TRBV18|TRBJ1-2|.
TGTGCCAGCTCCCCGGAGCCGGGGGCCCGGGGCTACACCTTC
CASSPEPGARGYTF
>.|TRBV2|TRBJ2-3|.
TGTGCCAGCAGTGTCGGGACGCAGTATTTT
CASSVGTQYF
>.|TRBV5-4|TRBJ1-5|.
TGTGCCAGCAGCTTGGGAGGCACTCAGCCCCAGCATTTT
CASSLGGTQPQHF
>.|TRBV5-4|TRBJ1-3|.
TGTGCCAGCAGCTTGGGGGGAAATGGAAACACCATATATTTT
CASSLGGNGNTIYF
>.|TRBV11-2|TRBJ2-7|.
TGTGCCAGCAGCTTTTCATGGGGGGACTACGAGCAGTACTTC
CASSFSWGDYEQYF
>.|TRBV7-9|TRBJ2-7|.
TGTGCCAGCAGCTCAGGGTTCCCATATAACGAGCAGTACTTC
CASSSGFPYNEQYF
>TRBD2|TRBV6-1|TRBJ2-3|.
TGTGCCAGCAGTGAAGAGGCAAGCGGGGGGTCCTTGGTTACGCAGTATTTT
CASSEEASGGSLVTQYF
>.|TRBV6-5|TRBJ1-2|.
TGTGCCAGCAGTCCAGGGTTTGGCTACACCTTC
CASSPGFGYTF
>TRBD2|TRBV12-5|TRBJ2-3|.
TGTGCTAGTGGTTGGCGCGAACGGGGGGGTGAAGATACGCAGTATTTT
CASGWRERGGEDTQYF